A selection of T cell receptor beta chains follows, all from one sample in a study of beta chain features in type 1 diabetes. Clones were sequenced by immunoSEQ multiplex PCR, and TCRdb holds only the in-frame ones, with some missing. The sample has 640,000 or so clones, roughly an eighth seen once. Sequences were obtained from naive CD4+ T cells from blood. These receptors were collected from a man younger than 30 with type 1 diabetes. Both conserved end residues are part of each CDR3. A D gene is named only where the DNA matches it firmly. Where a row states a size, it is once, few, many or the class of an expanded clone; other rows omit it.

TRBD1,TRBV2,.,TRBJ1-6,CASSGTGAGSPLHF,TGTGCCAGCAGTGGGACAGGGGCTGGCTCACCCCTCCACTTT
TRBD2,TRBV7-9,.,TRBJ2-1,CASSLSPGLAGPYDEQFF,TGTGCCAGCAGCTTAAGTCCCGGACTAGCGGGGCCTTACGATGAGCAGTTCTTC
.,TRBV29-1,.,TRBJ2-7,CSVRQLETYEQYF,TGCAGCGTAAGACAGCTCGAAACCTACGAGCAGTACTTC
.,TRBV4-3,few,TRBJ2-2,CASSQERRSAGELFF,TGCGCCAGCAGCCAAGAACGGCGGTCAGCCGGGGAGCTGTTTTTT
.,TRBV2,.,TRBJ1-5,CASSEQGASNQPQHF,TGTGCCAGCAGTGAACAAGGGGCTAGCAATCAGCCCCAGCATTTT
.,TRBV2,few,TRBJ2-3,CASSDLGGTTDTQYF,TGTGCCAGCAGTGATCTGGGCGGAACCACAGATACGCAGTATTTT
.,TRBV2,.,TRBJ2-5,CASSELLGETQYF,TGTGCCAGCAGTGAACTCCTGGGGGAGACCCAGTACTTC
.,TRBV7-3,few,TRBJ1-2,CASSPMGGNYGYTF,TGTGCCAGCAGCCCAATGGGGGGTAACTATGGCTACACCTTC
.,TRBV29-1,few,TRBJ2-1,CSATGSSYNEQFF,TGCAGCGCGACTGGAAGCTCCTACAATGAGCAGTTCTTC
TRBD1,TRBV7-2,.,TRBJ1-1,CASSPQGAATEAFF,TGTGCCAGCAGCCCCCAGGGGGCTGCCACTGAAGCTTTCTTT
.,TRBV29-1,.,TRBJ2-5,CSVEGYETQYF,TGCAGCGTTGAGGGTTACGAGACCCAGTACTTC